The 12 T cell receptor beta chains below come from one sample, sequenced in a study of cytomegalovirus exposure and HLA in healthy donors. The study ran its PCR with 60 Vbeta and 13 Jbeta primers. The protocol was immunoSEQ multiplex PCR, while the TCRdb copy is restricted to in-frame clones and leaves out a portion. Its table lists around 39,000 clones. Input material: PBMCs. Receptor source: a male donor in good health and CMV-seronegative.

The V call is TRBV6-5, the J call TRBJ1-2; the D gene is possibly TRBD1 (5 bases). CDR1 MNHEY and CDR2 SVGAGI come from the germline V gene. The germline V and J ends were trimmed by 9 bases and 8 bases, with 16 bases remaining between them. This CDR3 comprises 12 residues. As DNA, the CDR3 is TGTGCCAGTAGTGGGACTGGGAGCGGCTACACCTTC. Translating it yields CASSGTGSGYTF.

With respect to this clone: Other DNA sequences from this sample encode an identical CDR3 as well. The chain has TRBV9 and TRBJ1-5, with a weak D call TRBD1 (6 bases). This CDR3 is built from 14 residues. Germline V gene lookup returns CDR1 SGDLS and CDR2 YYNGEE. Trimming cost V 3 bases and J 0 bases, with 7 bases left between them. The CDR3 DNA reads TGTGCCAGCAGCGCAGGGGATAGCAATCAGCCCCAGCATTTT. Protein sequence: CASSAGDSNQPQHF.

The rearrangement uses TRBV28 and TRBJ1-2, with 10 bases lining up with TRBD1. The germline V gene encodes CDR1 MDHEN and CDR2 SYDVKM. J gave up 2 bases and V 10 bases, and 16 bases lay outside the gene matches. The CDR3 is 17 amino acids. As DNA, the CDR3 is TGTGCCACCCATCCTTTGGGGACAGGGGCCATCAACTATGGCTACACCTTC. Its protein product is CATHPLGTGAINYGYTF.

The rearrangement uses TRBV5-1 and TRBJ2-1, with 10 bases that match TRBD1. The CDR3 spans 17 residues. V was clipped by 0 bases and J by 4 bases; unmatched bases: 7. The germline CDR1 and CDR2 sequences are SGHRS and YFSETQ. In DNA, the CDR3 is TGCGCCAGCAGCTTGGTTCTAGGGGGACAGGGGTACAATGAGCAGTTCTTC. This codes for CASSLVLGGQGYNEQFF.

This clone is classed as medium-sized (0.01 to 0.1%) by frequency. The chain recombines TRBV6-1 with TRBJ1-6, with TRBD1 matching over 7 bases. The CDR3 contains 16 residues. Germline CDR1 and CDR2: MNHNS and SASEGT. The V segment lost 1 base and the J segment 6 bases; nucleotides outside the gene matches: 6. The CDR3 loop reads CASSEVAGGSNSPLHF. The CDR3 DNA reads as TGTGCCAGCAGTGAAGTGGCAGGGGGAAGTAATTCACCCCTCCACTTT.

This chain links TRBV15 with TRBJ2-3, with 9 bases identical to TRBD2. Germline lookup yields CDR1 LNHNV and CDR2 YYDKDF (reference sequence). V was pared by 5 bases and J by 1 base, with 4 bases of the junction left unmatched. This CDR3 spans 15 amino acids. The CDR3 DNA reads TGTGCCACCAGCTCCCGGACTAGCGGCACAGATACGCAGTATTTT. Translating gives CATSSRTSGTDTQYF.

The chain employs TRBV6-1 and TRBJ2-7; 7 bases line up with TRBD1. CDR3 length: 15 residues. Germline trimming cut 4 bases from V and 6 bases from J; bases unmatched to any gene: 12. The germline V gene encodes CDR1 MNHNS and CDR2 SASEGT. The CDR3 sequence: CASSGRQGAGFEQYF. The CDR3 DNA follows: TGTGCCAGCAGTGGAAGACAGGGCGCCGGGTTCGAGCAGTACTTC.

The V call is TRBV27, the J call TRBJ2-7, with D maybe TRBD2 (5 bases). The CDR3 loop spans 14 amino acids. The V end lost 6 bases, the J end lost 3 bases, and 15 bases lay between the germline ends. Germline CDR1 MNHEY, CDR2 SMNVEV (reference sequence). CDR3 residues: CASRRAQDYYEQYF. CDR3 sequence (DNA): TGTGCCAGCAGGCGGGCGCAGGATTACTACGAGCAGTACTTC.

The chain employs TRBV5-1 and TRBJ2-5; a weak D match, TRBD1 (5 bases). The CDR3 is made up of 14 amino acids. CDR1 and CDR2 (germline): SGHRS, YFSETQ. The V end was cut by 0 bases, the J end by 0 bases, with 6 bases between. The CDR3 sequence: CASSLGQYQETQYF. DNA of the CDR3: TGCGCCAGCAGCTTGGGACAGTACCAAGAGACCCAGTACTTC.

V gene TRBV6-5 combines with J gene TRBJ1-2; possibly TRBD1 for D (5 bases). Germline assignment: CDR1 MNHEY and CDR2 SVGAGI. The CDR3 runs 13 residues. The germline V and J ends were trimmed by 2 bases and 8 bases, with 12 bases remaining between them. CDR3 residues: CASSYRQKGGYTF. CDR3 sequence (DNA): TGTGCCAGCAGTTACAGACAGAAAGGAGGCTACACCTTC.

V and J are TRBV18 and TRBJ2-7, with a weak D call TRBD1 (6 bases). V lost 3 bases to trimming and J lost 2 bases, with 14 bases between them. The germline gives CDR1 KGHSH, CDR2 LQKENI. This CDR3 has 15 amino acids. The CDR3 loop is CASSPTQGSAYEQYF. The DNA of the CDR3 is TGTGCCAGCTCACCCACCCAGGGGTCGGCCTACGAGCAGTACTTC.

The V call is TRBV7-9, the J call TRBJ1-2; TRBD1 aligns across 7 bases. Germline V gives CDR1 SEHNR, CDR2 FQNEAQ (reference sequence). The CDR3 loop spans 14 amino acids. Trimming at V came to 5 bases and at J to 8 bases, leaving 11 bases not matched to a gene. The DNA for the CDR3 is TGTGCCAGCAGCCAGACAAGCCAGGGGGTGGGCTACACCTTC. This gives the protein CASSQTSQGVGYTF.